These 31 T cell receptor beta chains came from one sample sequenced in a study of CXCR3-negative and CXCR3-positive naive CD8 T cells. Their antigen targets remain unknown. Study results and caveats: In CXCR3-positive naive cells, the TRB CDR3s were more hydrophobic than in CXCR3-negative naive cells.

The method, 5' RACE with UMI labels, was used to prepare the TRB cDNA libraries. TCRdb reprocessed the 5' RACE reads; each CDR3 protein has one entry and no DNA is given. The listing contains under 150,000 distinct CDR3 sequences. The sequencing sample was made of naive CXCR3+ CD8+ T cells from blood. The subset is: CD45RO-CCR7+CD27+CD95- naive CD8+ T cells expressing CXCR3 (TNR3+). These receptors all come from a human donor in good health. Some clones in this sample may be carry-over from other donors' samples.

The J gene is TRBJ2-3, the V gene TRBV29-1. The CDR3 loop spans 12 amino acids. CDR1 is SQVTM and CDR2 is ANQGSEA in the germline V gene. The chain's CDR3 is CSVDLTPDTQYF.

This chain connects TRBV9 to TRBJ2-1. CDR1 and CDR2 (germline): SGDLS, YYNGEE. The CDR3 runs 15 residues. CDR3 loop: CASSVGVKEYNEQFF. The entire variable domain, with the rest obtained from reference TRBV9 and TRBJ2-1, is as follows: DSGVTQTPKHLITATGQRVTLRCSPRSGDLSVYWYQQSLDQGLQFLIQYYNGEERAKGNILERFSAQQFPDLHSELNLSSLELGDSALYFCASSVGVKEYNEQFFGPGTRLTVL.

The genes are TRBV20-1 and TRBJ2-1; the TCRdb call, TRBD2, lacks DNA for checking. The V gene's germline CDR1 is DFQATT and CDR2 SNEGSKA (reference sequence). CDR3 size: 14 residues. The CDR3 here is CSARGTLLGYEQFF.

The rearrangement joins TRBV3-1 to TRBJ2-3; without DNA, the TCRdb call of TRBD2 cannot be checked. CDR1 LGHDT and CDR2 YNNKEL come from the germline V gene (reference sequence). The CDR3 extends over 17 amino acids. CDR3 residues: CASSQGTSGKYTDTQYF.

This chain joins TRBV3-1 and TRBJ2-7; TCRdb lists TRBD1, though no DNA is available to test this call. CDR3 length equals 12 residues. Germline V lookup: CDR1 LGHDT, CDR2 YNNKEL (reference sequence). The CDR3: CASSTRGSEQYF.

This rearrangement joins TRBV5-6 to TRBJ2-5; the TCRdb call, TRBD1, lacks DNA for checking. Germline V gives CDR1 SGHDT, CDR2 YYEEEE. The CDR3 consists of 16 residues. CDR3 residues: CASSSTWWDTQETQYF.

The chain's CDR3 is CASSYVQGAGGYTF. This chain joins TRBV6-5 and TRBJ1-2; TCRdb's D gene call, TRBD1, goes unchecked for lack of DNA. The CDR3 totals 14 residues. Germline V gene data show CDR1 as MNHEY and CDR2 as SVGAGI.

The genes are TRBV5-1 and TRBJ2-7; the D call from TCRdb, TRBD2, cannot be confirmed without DNA. Germline CDR1 is SGHRS and CDR2 is YFSETQ. The CDR3 sequence is 13 residues long. The CDR3 loop is CASSLARDYEQYF.

The rearrangement uses TRBV28 and TRBJ1-2; as DNA is missing, the TRBD1 call by TCRdb cannot be tested. Germline V lookup: CDR1 MDHEN, CDR2 SYDVKM. The CDR3 spans 15 residues. This chain's CDR3 is CASSPRTGDGYGYTF.

The rearrangement links TRBV12-3 or TRBV12-4 to TRBJ2-3; TCRdb reports TRBD1, a call that lacks DNA to check it against. The CDR3 has 16 amino acids. CDR3 sequence reads: CASSASGQGNTDTQYF.

The CDR3: CASSLALGNTEASF. The rearrangement joins TRBV5-1 to TRBJ1-1. The germline CDR1 and CDR2 sequences are SGHRS and YFSETQ. CDR3 size: 14 residues.

The chain uses TRBV30 and TRBJ2-7; lacking DNA, the TRBD1 call made by TCRdb goes unchecked. The CDR3 length is 15 residues. Germline V CDR1 and CDR2: GTSNPN, SVGIG (reference sequence). The chain's CDR3 is CAWDKGTGDTYEQYF.

This chain connects TRBV20-1 to TRBJ2-2; there is no DNA to check the TCRdb D call of TRBD2. From germline, CDR1 is DFQATT and CDR2 SNEGSKA (reference sequence). The CDR3 length is 17 residues. CDR3 residues: CSARGLPSPGTAGELFF.

This chain uses TRBV6-4 with TRBJ2-1; TCRdb picks TRBD1, but there is no DNA to check that call. The CDR3 is 15 amino acids. Germline V gene lookup returns CDR1 MRHNA and CDR2 SNTAGT. The CDR3 reads CASSVGGLSYNEQFF.

V is TRBV9 and J is TRBJ1-5; TCRdb's assignment of TRBD1 cannot be checked, as there is no DNA. The CDR3 has 15 amino acids. CDR1 is SGDLS and CDR2 is YYNGEE in the germline V gene. CDR3 amino acids: CASSVGTGNNQPQHF.

This chain links TRBV4-3 with TRBJ2-7; the TRBD1 assignment by TCRdb is unverifiable without DNA. Germline V lookup: CDR1 LGHNA, CDR2 YSLEER. There are 15 residues in the CDR3. CDR3 residues: CASSQGRQVSYEQYF.

This rearrangement joins TRBV9 to TRBJ2-1. This CDR3 comprises 13 residues. Germline values: CDR1 SGDLS, CDR2 YYNGEE. CDR3 region: CASSVDMSAEQFF. The whole variable domain, remainder taken from reference TRBV9 and TRBJ2-1, is DSGVTQTPKHLITATGQRVTLRCSPRSGDLSVYWYQQSLDQGLQFLIQYYNGEERAKGNILERFSAQQFPDLHSELNLSSLELGDSALYFCASSVDMSAEQFFGPGTRLTVL.

This chain connects TRBV7-9 to TRBJ2-4. Germline V gene sequence: CDR1 SEHNR, CDR2 FQNEAQ (reference sequence). The CDR3 runs to 13 residues. The CDR3: CASSLGGENIQYF.

The chain recombines TRBV7-2 with TRBJ2-1. The CDR3 has 16 amino acids. CDR1 is SGHTA and CDR2 is FQGNSA in the germline V gene. CDR3 amino acids: CASSLVSGLAADEQFF.

This chain links TRBV12-3 or TRBV12-4 with TRBJ2-5; no DNA is available, so the TRBD1 call from TCRdb remains unchecked. This CDR3 comprises 14 residues. CDR3 sequence reads: CASSSHRDGETQYF.

The chain combines TRBV12-3 or TRBV12-4 with TRBJ2-7; the D call from TCRdb, TRBD1, cannot be confirmed without DNA. The CDR3 spans 16 residues. CDR3 amino acids: CASSSPRKGGLYEQYF.

This chain joins TRBV6-1 and TRBJ1-1. Germline V gene data show CDR1 as MNHNS and CDR2 as SASEGT. The CDR3 loop spans 14 amino acids. The CDR3 sequence: CASRATQQNTEAFF.

The chain links TRBV5-1 to TRBJ2-1; TCRdb calls TRBD1, which cannot be checked without DNA. CDR3 length: 14 amino acids. Per germline, CDR1 SGHRS and CDR2 YFSETQ. This CDR3 reads CASSLNRVGDEQFF.

This rearrangement joins TRBV11-2 to TRBJ2-2; without DNA, the TCRdb call of TRBD1 cannot be checked. The CDR3 is 16 residues long. Germline assignment: CDR1 SGHAT and CDR2 FQNNGV. The CDR3: CASSPRQGGNTGELFF. Supplemented by reference TRBV11-2 and TRBJ2-2, the full variable domain reads EAGVAQSPRYKIIEKRQSVAFWCNPISGHATLYWYQQILGQGPKLLIQFQNNGVVDDSQLPKDRFSAERLKGVDSTLKIQPAKLEDSAVYLCASSPRQGGNTGELFFGEGSRLTVL.

The chain is built from TRBV5-1 and TRBJ2-7; TCRdb lists TRBD2, though no DNA is available to test this call. CDR3 size: 13 residues. CDR1 and CDR2 (germline): SGHRS, YFSETQ. The CDR3 spells CASSLGPGPEQYF.

The rearrangement links TRBV21-1 to TRBJ1-3; TCRdb's D call of TRBD1 is untestable without DNA. TRBV21-1 is an annotated pseudogene. The CDR3 covers 15 residues. The CDR3 region is CASSKLPGSGNTIYF.

CDR3 residues: CASSLVENYGYTF. V and J are TRBV7-9 and TRBJ1-2. Germline V gives CDR1 SEHNR, CDR2 FQNEAQ (reference sequence). This CDR3 has 13 residues. The full variable domain, rest sourced from reference TRBV7-9 and TRBJ1-2, is DTGVSQNPRHKITKRGQNVTFRCDPISEHNRLYWYRQTLGQGPEFLTYFQNEAQLEKSRLLSDRFSAERPKGSFSTLEIQRTEQGDSAMYLCASSLVENYGYTFGSGTRLTVV.

This chain connects TRBV6-6 to TRBJ1-2; TCRdb's D call of TRBD1 is untestable without DNA. Germline V gene sequence: CDR1 MNHNY, CDR2 SVGAGI (reference sequence). This CDR3 is built from 14 residues. The CDR3: CASSYGQGAGGYTF.

This rearrangement joins TRBV6-5 to TRBJ2-3. This CDR3 has 13 amino acids. The germline V gene has CDR1 MNHEY and CDR2 SVGAGI. CDR3 protein: CASSKKATDTQYF.

The chain uses TRBV7-4 and TRBJ1-2; as DNA is missing, the TRBD1 call by TCRdb cannot be tested. The CDR3 totals 15 residues. CDR1 is SGHVT, CDR2 SQSDAQ, per germline. This chain's CDR3 is CARVTGDPSNYGYTF.

The genes are TRBV7-2 and TRBJ2-7. Germline CDR1 and CDR2: SGHTA and FQGNSA. CDR3 length equals 13 residues. CDR3 in amino acids: CASSSATSYEQYF. The full variable domain, in which reference TRBV7-2 and TRBJ2-7 provide the parts outside the CDR3, is GAGVSQSPSNKVTEKGKDVELRCDPISGHTALYWYRQSLGQGLEFLIYFQGNSAPDKSGLPSDRFSAERTGGSVSTLTIQRTQQEDSAVYLCASSSATSYEQYFGPGTRLTVT.